This TCR beta chain was retrieved from a study of a mutant IDH1 vaccine in newly diagnosed glioma. Study background: Every participant had undergone radiotherapy, temozolomide, or both before, and most underwent both.

Points on this clone: The antigen remains undetermined.

This CDR3 is built from 14 residues. The J segment lost 4 bases and the V segment lost 10 bases, leaving 8 bases of the junction unmatched. Germline lookup yields CDR1 LNHNV and CDR2 YYDKDF (reference sequence). Profiling relied on immunoSEQ multiplex PCR, and the TCRdb table lists in-frame clones only, not all of them. The profile shows 40,000 or so clones, approximately 85% of them singletons. Time point in this sample: week 5, during vaccination. Alongside topical imiquimod, each dose of vaccine comprised 300 ug of mutant IDH1 20-mer peptide. The sequence was obtained from a man aged 35 to 55 with glioma. The chain is built from TRBV15 and TRBJ2-2; 8 bases line up with TRBD2. The sample here was PBMCs, taken from a glioma patient whose treatment included an IDH1 peptide vaccine. CDR3 sequence (DNA): TGTGCCAGTCGGGGGGGGCAATTCACCGGGGAGCTGTTTTTT. Amino acids: CASRGGQFTGELFF.